These 8 T cell receptor beta chains came from one sample sequenced in a study of CD8 T cells in ankylosing spondylitis. Antigens for these TCRs are unknown. TCRdb analysed the 5' RACE reads with MiXCR anew, one entry per CDR3 protein. The repertoire has about 840,000 distinct CDR3 sequences, 12% of them found once; the top ten carry around 0.51%. Whole-study results and caveats: A motif in TCR beta, a set of under 10 highly homologous variants, appeared characteristic of ankylosing spondylitis blood.

The source material was blood, either unsorted or a sorted T cell fraction (not recorded which). Receptors originate from a male donor with ankylosing spondylitis.

V is TRBV20-1 and J is TRBJ2-5, with 8 bases aligning to TRBD2. There are 16 residues in the CDR3. The ends lost 5 bases at V and 5 bases at J; junction bases unmatched: 16. Germline CDR1 and CDR2: DFQATT and SNEGSKA (reference sequence). This CDR3 is CSAGALEAGEEETQYF. The DNA for the CDR3 is TGCAGTGCTGGGGCTCTGGAAGCGGGGGAAGAGGAGACCCAGTACTTC.

This clonotype showed up just a few times. This chain connects TRBV5-5 to TRBJ2-5, with D possibly being TRBD1 (5 bases). The CDR3 is 14 residues long. Between the trimmed V and J ends, which lost 4 bases and 2 bases, there was a span of 12 bases. Germline loops: CDR1 SGHKS, CDR2 YYEKEE (reference sequence). CDR3 sequence: CASSAQVTQETQYF. CDR3 coding DNA: TGTGCCAGCAGCGCACAGGTGACTCAAGAGACCCAGTACTTC.

Ten or more counts support this clonotype. V gene TRBV29-1 combines with J gene TRBJ2-5; 7 bases map to TRBD2. Germline V lookup: CDR1 SQVTM, CDR2 ANQGSEA. The CDR3 covers 13 residues. The J segment lost 4 bases and the V segment lost 4 bases, leaving 6 bases of the junction unmatched. The CDR3 region is CSVGGGGAETQYF. CDR3 nucleotide sequence: TGCAGCGTTGGGGGCGGGGGAGCAGAGACCCAGTACTTC.

The rearrangement links TRBV20-1 to TRBJ2-7, with D perhaps TRBD1 (6 bases). The germline V gene has CDR1 DFQATT and CDR2 SNEGSKA (reference sequence). With 5 bases removed from V and 1 base from J, the gap between germline ends came to 12 bases. There are 13 residues in the CDR3. Here the CDR3 reads CSAQKDSSYEQYF. The CDR3 DNA follows: TGCAGTGCTCAGAAGGACAGTTCCTACGAGCAGTACTTC.

This clonotype was counted many times. The chain carries TRBV10-3 and TRBJ2-5, with 10 bases matching TRBD2. V dropped 7 bases and J dropped 3; count of bases not matched to a gene: 5. Germline CDR1 and CDR2: ENHRY and SYGVKD. The CDR3 is 14 amino acids. The CDR3 nucleotides are TGTGCCATCAAGGCTAGCGGGAGCGAAGAGACCCAGTACTTC. It translates to CAIKASGSEETQYF.

In its sample, this clonotype was seen a few times. The V and J genes are TRBV28 and TRBJ2-7, with 8 positions matching TRBD1. J gave up 6 bases and V 4 bases, and 8 bases lay outside the gene matches. This CDR3 is built from 14 residues. Germline-derived CDR1 and CDR2 are MDHEN and SYDVKM. In DNA, the CDR3 is TGTGCCAGCAGTTCGTGGACAGGGTGGCGCGAGCAGTACTTC. Translated: CASSSWTGWREQYF.

This clonotype was seen more than once but under ten times. CDR3 protein: CASSFFGEAFF. The CDR3 region has the DNA TGTGCCAGCAGTTTTTTTGGTGAAGCTTTCTTT. The rearrangement uses TRBV12-3 or TRBV12-4 and TRBJ1-1; D remains ambiguous. V was pared by 3 bases and J by 7 bases, with 6 bases between. The CDR3 is 11 residues long.

This clonotype was detected many times. The chain uses TRBV5-6 and TRBJ2-1, with 9 positions matching TRBD2. In germline, CDR1 is SGHDT, CDR2 YYEEEE. The CDR3 sequence is 17 residues long. J was trimmed by 0 bases and V by 0 bases; bases with no gene match: 4. CDR3 protein: CASSLVISGSSYNEQFF. The CDR3 nucleotides are TGTGCCAGCAGCTTGGTAATTAGCGGGAGCTCCTACAATGAGCAGTTCTTC.